This T cell receptor (beta chain) was sequenced for a study of T-cell reconstitution after alpha-beta-depleted transplantation in children. There are a few counts of this clonotype. Preparation of the TCRbeta library was carried out with unique molecular identifiers. Via MiXCR, TCRdb re-called the PCR reads, giving one row per CDR3 protein. Of 600,000 to 700,000 distinct CDR3 sequences in the sample, about 15% were seen once. The specimen was PBMCs from the stem cell graft donor, collected from the stem cell graft. The sequence derives from a human donor who donated a stem cell graft to a child with acute myeloid leukemia.

CDR3 sequence: CASSLVQTTNYGYTF. The CDR3, as DNA: TGTGCCAGCAGTTTAGTCCAAACAACTAACTATGGCTACACCTTC. V usage is TRBV28 and J usage is TRBJ1-2; D unclear. Germline CDR1 is MDHEN and CDR2 is SYDVKM. The CDR3 extends over 15 amino acids. Between the trimmed V and J ends, which lost 2 bases and 0 bases, there was a span of 10 bases.